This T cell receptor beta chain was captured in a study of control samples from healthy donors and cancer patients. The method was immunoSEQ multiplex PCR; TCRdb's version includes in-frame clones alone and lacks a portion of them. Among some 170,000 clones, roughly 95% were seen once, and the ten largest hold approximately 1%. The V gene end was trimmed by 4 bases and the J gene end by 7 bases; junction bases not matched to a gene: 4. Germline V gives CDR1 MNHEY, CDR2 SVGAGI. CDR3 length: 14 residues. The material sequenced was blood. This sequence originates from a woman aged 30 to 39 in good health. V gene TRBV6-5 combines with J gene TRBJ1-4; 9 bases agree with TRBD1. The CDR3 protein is CASSSGTGFEKLFF. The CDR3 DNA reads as TGTGCCAGCAGTTCCGGGACAGGGTTTGAAAAACTGTTTTTT.